This entry lists 13 T cell receptor beta chains sequenced from one sample in a study of identical twins. Using its own MiXCR run on the 5' RACE reads, TCRdb lists one record per CDR3 protein. The data show 400,000 to 550,000 distinct CDR3 sequences, around 20% seen once. Another study also made use of these data, one on T cells expressing NK-cell markers.

What was sequenced was CD4+ T cells sorted from blood. The origin of the receptors is a woman aged 18-29 years in good health.

This clonotype was seen a few times. V is TRBV6-5 and J is TRBJ1-2; D remains ambiguous. Trimming took off 4 bases at V and 2 bases at J, with 20 bases between the two ends. The CDR3 length is 17 residues. CDR1 is MNHEY and CDR2 is SVGAGI in the germline V gene. CDR3 loop: CASSSIDGGGWNYGYTF. The CDR3 region has the DNA TGTGCCAGCAGTTCTATCGACGGTGGAGGGTGGAACTATGGCTACACCTTC.

This clonotype was recorded a few times. This chain joins TRBV7-2 and TRBJ2-1, with D maybe TRBD2 (5 bases). The germline V gene encodes CDR1 SGHTA and CDR2 FQGNSA. This CDR3 has 15 residues. With 1 base removed from V and 6 bases from J, the gap between germline ends came to 13 bases. CDR3 sequence reads: CASSLEGLASNEQFF. As DNA, the CDR3 is TGTGCCAGCAGCTTAGAAGGGCTAGCTTCCAATGAGCAGTTCTTC. The full variable domain, with the rest looked up from reference TRBV7-2 and TRBJ2-1, is GAGVSQSPSNKVTEKGKDVELRCDPISGHTALYWYRQSLGQGLEFLIYFQGNSAPDKSGLPSDRFSAERTGGSVSTLTIQRTQQEDSAVYLCASSLEGLASNEQFFGPGTRLTVL.

This clonotype was counted between two and nine times. The V gene is TRBV19, the J gene TRBJ1-6; D gene uncertain. Per the germline V gene, CDR1 is LNHDA and CDR2 is SQIVND (reference sequence). The CDR3 contains 14 residues. Trimming took off 9 bases at V and 4 bases at J, with 13 bases between the two ends. The CDR3: CARRREEYNSPLHF. CDR3 nucleotides: TGTGCCAGACGCCGAGAGGAGTATAATTCACCCCTCCACTTT.

This clonotype was recorded at least ten times. This CDR3 is CASSLSAGRNYGYTF. For the CDR3, the DNA is TGTGCCAGCAGTTTAAGTGCAGGGCGGAACTATGGCTACACCTTC. The rearrangement uses TRBV12-3 or TRBV12-4 and TRBJ1-2; TRBD1 might be the D (5 bases). This CDR3 has 15 amino acids. The germline V and J ends were trimmed by 2 bases and 2 bases, with 12 bases remaining between them.

This clonotype has just a few counts. The chain employs TRBV20-1 and TRBJ2-5, with a possible D match to TRBD1 (6 bases). The germline V gene has CDR1 DFQATT and CDR2 SNEGSKA (reference sequence). Trimming removed 6 bases from V and 4 bases from J, with 12 bases in between. The CDR3 consists of 12 residues. CDR3 amino acids: CSARPRGETQYF. CDR3 DNA: TGCAGTGCCCGACCCAGGGGAGAGACCCAGTACTTC.

This chain links TRBV7-9 with TRBJ2-1; D might be TRBD1 (6 bases). CDR1 is SEHNR and CDR2 is FQNEAQ in the germline V gene (reference sequence). The CDR3 runs to 12 residues. Trimming pared 5 bases from V and 9 bases from J, leaving 11 bases between. CDR3 sequence: CASSTQGSEQFF. CDR3 nucleotides: TGTGCCAGCAGCACTCAGGGGAGTGAGCAGTTCTTC.

This chain joins TRBV6-2 or TRBV6-3 and TRBJ2-7; 11 positions match TRBD2. In germline, CDR1 is MNHEY, CDR2 SVGEGT. V gave up 6 bases and J gave up 4 bases; unmatched junction bases: 8. This CDR3 spans 15 amino acids. CDR3 nucleotide sequence: TGTGCCAGCAGACCGGGACTAGCGGATTATTACGAGCAGTACTTC. Its translation is CASRPGLADYYEQYF.

J is TRBJ2-3 and V is TRBV10-3; 8 bases align to TRBD2. The CDR3 totals 16 residues. The V and J ends lost 2 bases and 6 bases, in that order; junction bases with no gene match: 10. Germline values: CDR1 ENHRY, CDR2 SYGVKD. The chain's CDR3 is CAISEGLARWGDTQYF. The CDR3 nucleotides are TGTGCCATCAGTGAGGGACTAGCCCGATGGGGTGATACGCAGTATTTT.

V is TRBV24-1 and J is TRBJ2-5; 8 bases are shared with TRBD2. CDR3 length: 15 residues. Germline values: CDR1 KGHDR, CDR2 SFDVKD. V was pared by 3 bases and J by 3 bases, with 5 bases of the junction left unmatched. CDR3 bases: TGTGCCACCAGTGATGCCTATAGCGGGGAAGAGACCCAGTACTTC. Encoded protein: CATSDAYSGEETQYF.

This clonotype was seen only a few times. The rearrangement uses TRBV6-5 and TRBJ2-1, with D maybe TRBD2 (5 bases). The germline V gene encodes CDR1 MNHEY and CDR2 SVGAGI. This CDR3 has 11 amino acids. V shed 11 bases and J shed 6 bases, with 11 bases lying between them. The CDR3 region is CASLALNEQFF. The CDR3 DNA sequence: TGTGCCTCCCTAGCCCTCAATGAGCAGTTCTTC.

This clonotype was found a few times. This chain uses TRBV29-1 with TRBJ1-2; no definite D call. Germline V gives CDR1 SQVTM, CDR2 ANQGSEA. Trimming shortened V by 3 bases and J by 1 base, and 12 bases separated the two germline ends. The CDR3 runs to 14 residues. DNA for the CDR3: TGCAGCGTTGATGGTCAGTGGCATAACTATGGCTACACCTTC. Translated: CSVDGQWHNYGYTF.

The chain is built from TRBV10-3 and TRBJ2-1; D unclear. The germline V gene has CDR1 ENHRY and CDR2 SYGVKD. V dropped 3 bases and J dropped 10 bases, with 10 bases sitting between them. The CDR3 is 12 residues long. This chain's CDR3 is CAISERQLEQFF. Here the CDR3 DNA reads TGTGCCATCAGTGAAAGGCAGTTGGAGCAGTTCTTC.

The J gene is TRBJ2-7, the V gene TRBV4-3, with a possible D match to TRBD1 (6 bases). This CDR3 contains 17 residues. V lost 1 base and J lost 3, with 19 bases in between. Germline CDR1 LGHNA, CDR2 YSLEER. In DNA, the CDR3 is TGCGCCAGCAGCCAAGCAGCCGGGACATTTAGCTTCTACGAGCAGTACTTC. It codes for CASSQAAGTFSFYEQYF.